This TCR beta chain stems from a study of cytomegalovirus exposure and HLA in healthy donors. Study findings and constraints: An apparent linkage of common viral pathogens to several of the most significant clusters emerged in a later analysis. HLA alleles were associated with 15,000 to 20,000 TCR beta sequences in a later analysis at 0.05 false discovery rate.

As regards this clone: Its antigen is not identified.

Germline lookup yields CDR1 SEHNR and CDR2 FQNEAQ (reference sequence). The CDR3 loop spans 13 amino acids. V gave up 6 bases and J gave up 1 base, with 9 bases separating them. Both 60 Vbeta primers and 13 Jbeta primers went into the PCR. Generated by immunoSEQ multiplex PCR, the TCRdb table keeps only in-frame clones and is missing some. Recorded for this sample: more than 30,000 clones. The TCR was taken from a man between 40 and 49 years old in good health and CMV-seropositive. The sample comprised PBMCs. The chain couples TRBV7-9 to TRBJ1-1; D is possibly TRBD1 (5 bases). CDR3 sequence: CASRLRGNTEAFF. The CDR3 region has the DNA TGTGCCAGCAGACTTAGGGGGAACACTGAAGCTTTCTTT.